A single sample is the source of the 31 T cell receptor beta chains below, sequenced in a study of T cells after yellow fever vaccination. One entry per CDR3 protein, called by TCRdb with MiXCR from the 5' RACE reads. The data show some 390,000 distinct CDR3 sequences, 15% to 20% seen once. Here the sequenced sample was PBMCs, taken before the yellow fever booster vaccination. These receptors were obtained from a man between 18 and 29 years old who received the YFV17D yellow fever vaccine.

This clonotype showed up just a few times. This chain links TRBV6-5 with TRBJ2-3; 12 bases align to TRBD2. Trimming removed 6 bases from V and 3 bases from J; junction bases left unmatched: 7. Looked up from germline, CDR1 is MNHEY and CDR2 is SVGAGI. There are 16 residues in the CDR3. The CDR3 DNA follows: TGTGCCAGCAGCTCCACTAGCGGGGGGACGACAGATACGCAGTATTTT. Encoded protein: CASSSTSGGTTDTQYF.

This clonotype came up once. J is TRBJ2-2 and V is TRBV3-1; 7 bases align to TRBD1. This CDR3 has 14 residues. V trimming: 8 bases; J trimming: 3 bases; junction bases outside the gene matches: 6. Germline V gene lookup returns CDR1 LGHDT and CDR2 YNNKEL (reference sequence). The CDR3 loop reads CASAQGEHTGELFF. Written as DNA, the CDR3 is TGTGCCAGCGCGCAGGGGGAGCACACCGGGGAGCTGTTTTTT.

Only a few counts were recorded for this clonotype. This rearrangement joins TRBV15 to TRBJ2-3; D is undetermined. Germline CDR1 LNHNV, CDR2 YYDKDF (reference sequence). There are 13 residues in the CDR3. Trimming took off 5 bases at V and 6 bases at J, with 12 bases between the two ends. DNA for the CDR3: TGTGCCACCAGCGTCCTTATTGAGGATACGCAGTATTTT. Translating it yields CATSVLIEDTQYF. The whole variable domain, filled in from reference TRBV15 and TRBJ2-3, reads DAMVIQNPRYQVTQFGKPVTLSCSQTLNHNVMYWYQQKSSQAPKLLFHYYDKDFNNEADTPDNFQSRRPNTSFCFLDIRSPGLGDTAMYLCATSVLIEDTQYFGPGTRLTVL.

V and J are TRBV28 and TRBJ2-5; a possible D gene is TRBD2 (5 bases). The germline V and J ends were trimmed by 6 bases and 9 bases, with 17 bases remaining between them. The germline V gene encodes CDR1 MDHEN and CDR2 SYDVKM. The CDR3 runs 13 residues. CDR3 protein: CASREASARPQYF. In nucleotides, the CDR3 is TGTGCCAGCAGGGAGGCCTCGGCTCGGCCCCAGTACTTC.

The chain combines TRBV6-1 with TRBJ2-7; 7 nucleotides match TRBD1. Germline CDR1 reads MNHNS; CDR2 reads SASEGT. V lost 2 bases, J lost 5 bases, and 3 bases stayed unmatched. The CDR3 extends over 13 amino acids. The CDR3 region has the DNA TGTGCCAGCAGTGAAAGGCAGGGGGACGAGCAGTACTTC. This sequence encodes CASSERQGDEQYF.

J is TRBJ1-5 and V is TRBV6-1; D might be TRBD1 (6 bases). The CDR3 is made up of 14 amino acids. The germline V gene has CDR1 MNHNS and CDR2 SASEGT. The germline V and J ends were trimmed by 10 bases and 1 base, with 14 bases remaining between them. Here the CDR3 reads CATTDSSSNQPQHF. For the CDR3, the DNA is TGTGCCACTACGGACAGTTCCAGCAATCAGCCCCAGCATTTT.

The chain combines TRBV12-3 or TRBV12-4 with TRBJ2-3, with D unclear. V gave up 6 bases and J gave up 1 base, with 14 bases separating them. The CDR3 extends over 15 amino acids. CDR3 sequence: CASSPHSTGTDTQYF. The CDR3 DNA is TGTGCCAGCAGCCCACACTCAACCGGCACAGATACGCAGTATTTT.

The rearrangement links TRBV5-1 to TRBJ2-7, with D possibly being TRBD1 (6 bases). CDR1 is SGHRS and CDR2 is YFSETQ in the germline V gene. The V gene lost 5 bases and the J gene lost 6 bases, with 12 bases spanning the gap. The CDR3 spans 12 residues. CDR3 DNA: TGCGCCAGCAGTCCAGGGGACGGCGAGCAGTACTTC. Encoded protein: CASSPGDGEQYF.

CDR3 loop: CSAPRQVGTDTQYF. As DNA, the CDR3 is TGCAGTGCTCCGCGACAAGTGGGCACAGATACGCAGTATTTT. The chain has TRBV20-1 and TRBJ2-3; no clear D gene. Germline CDR1 is DFQATT and CDR2 is SNEGSKA (reference sequence). V lost 5 bases, J lost 1 base, and 13 bases lay in between. The CDR3 runs 14 residues.

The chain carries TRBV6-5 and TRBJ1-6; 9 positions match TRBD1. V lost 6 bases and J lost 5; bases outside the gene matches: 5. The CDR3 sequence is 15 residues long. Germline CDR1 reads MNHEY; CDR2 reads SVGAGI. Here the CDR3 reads CASRPGQGNNSPLHF. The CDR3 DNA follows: TGTGCCAGCAGACCCGGACAGGGGAATAATTCACCCCTCCACTTT.

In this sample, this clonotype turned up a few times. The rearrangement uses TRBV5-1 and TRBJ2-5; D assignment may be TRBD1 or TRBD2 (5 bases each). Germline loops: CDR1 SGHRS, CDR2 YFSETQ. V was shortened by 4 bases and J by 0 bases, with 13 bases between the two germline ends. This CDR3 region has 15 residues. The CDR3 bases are TGCGCCAGCAGCCACGGGACGGGGAACCAAGAGACCCAGTACTTC. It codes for CASSHGTGNQETQYF.

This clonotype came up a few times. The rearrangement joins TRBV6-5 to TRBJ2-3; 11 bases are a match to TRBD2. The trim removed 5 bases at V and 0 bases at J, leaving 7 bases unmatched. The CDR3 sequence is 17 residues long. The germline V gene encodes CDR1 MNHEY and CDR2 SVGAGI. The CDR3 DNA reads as TGTGCCAGCAGTCAATCCTCTAGCGGGGGGAGCACAGATACGCAGTATTTT. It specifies CASSQSSSGGSTDTQYF.

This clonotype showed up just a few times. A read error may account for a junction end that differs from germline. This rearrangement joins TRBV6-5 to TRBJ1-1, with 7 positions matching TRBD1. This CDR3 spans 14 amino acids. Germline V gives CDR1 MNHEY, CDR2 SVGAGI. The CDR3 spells CASSNRGGNTVAFF. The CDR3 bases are TGTGCCAGCAGTAACAGGGGAGGAAACACTGTAGCTTTCTTT.

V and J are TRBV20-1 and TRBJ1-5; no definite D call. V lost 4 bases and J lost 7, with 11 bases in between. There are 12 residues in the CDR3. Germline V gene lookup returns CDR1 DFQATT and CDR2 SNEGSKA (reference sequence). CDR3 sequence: CSATDPGQPQHF. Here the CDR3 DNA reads TGCAGTGCTACCGACCCGGGGCAGCCCCAGCATTTT.

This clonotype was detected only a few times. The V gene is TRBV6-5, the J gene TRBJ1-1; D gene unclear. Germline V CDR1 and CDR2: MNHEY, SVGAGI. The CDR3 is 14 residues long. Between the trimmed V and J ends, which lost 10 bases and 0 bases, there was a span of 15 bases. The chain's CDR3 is CAISTPRMNTEAFF. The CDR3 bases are TGTGCCATTTCCACCCCCAGAATGAACACTGAAGCTTTCTTT.

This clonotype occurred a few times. The CDR3 nucleotides are TGCAGTGCCCCAGGCGGCCAGGGGTATGGCTACACCTTC. Protein product: CSAPGGQGYGYTF. The V gene is TRBV20-1, the J gene TRBJ1-2; weak D call: TRBD1 (6 bases). This CDR3 region has 13 residues. Per the germline V gene, CDR1 is DFQATT and CDR2 is SNEGSKA (reference sequence). Trimming stripped 6 bases from V and 5 bases from J, with 16 bases between.

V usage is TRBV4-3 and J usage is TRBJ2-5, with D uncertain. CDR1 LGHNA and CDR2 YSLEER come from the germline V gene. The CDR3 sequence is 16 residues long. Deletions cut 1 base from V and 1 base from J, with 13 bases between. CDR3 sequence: CASSQGARPGQETQYF. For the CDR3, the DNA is TGCGCCAGCAGCCAAGGGGCCCGTCCCGGCCAAGAGACCCAGTACTTC.

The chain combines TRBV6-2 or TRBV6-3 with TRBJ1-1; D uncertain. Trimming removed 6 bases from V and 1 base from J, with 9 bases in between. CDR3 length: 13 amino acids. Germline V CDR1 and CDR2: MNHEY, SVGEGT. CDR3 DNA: TGTGCCAGCAGGGCAGCTAGGAACACTGAAGCTTTCTTT. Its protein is CASRAARNTEAFF.

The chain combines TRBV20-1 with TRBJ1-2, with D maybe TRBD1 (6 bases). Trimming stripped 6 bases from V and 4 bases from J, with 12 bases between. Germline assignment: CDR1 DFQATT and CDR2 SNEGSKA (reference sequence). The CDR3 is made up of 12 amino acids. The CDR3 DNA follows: TGCAGTGCGACAGAAGGGGGCTATGGCTACACCTTC. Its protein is CSATEGGYGYTF.

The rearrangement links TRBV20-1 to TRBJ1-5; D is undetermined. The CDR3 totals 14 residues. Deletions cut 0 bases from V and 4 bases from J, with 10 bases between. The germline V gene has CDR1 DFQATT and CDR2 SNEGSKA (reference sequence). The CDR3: CSAREGPMNQPQHF. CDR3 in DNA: TGCAGTGCTAGAGAAGGACCGATGAATCAGCCCCAGCATTTT.

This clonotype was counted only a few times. This CDR3 is CASSLYRREVYF. In nucleotides, the CDR3 is TGTGCCAGCAGTTTGTACCGCCGAGAAGTGTATTTT. J is TRBJ2-3 and V is TRBV28, with unresolved D. The CDR3 spans 12 residues. Trimming stripped 3 bases from V and 14 bases from J, with 15 bases between. Looked up from germline, CDR1 is MDHEN and CDR2 is SYDVKM.

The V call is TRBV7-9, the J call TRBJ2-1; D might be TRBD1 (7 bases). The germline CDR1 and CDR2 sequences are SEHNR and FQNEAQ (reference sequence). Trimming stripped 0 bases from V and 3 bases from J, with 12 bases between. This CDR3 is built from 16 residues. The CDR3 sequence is CASSLAGQGGYNEQFF. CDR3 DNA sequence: TGTGCCAGCAGCTTAGCAGGGCAGGGGGGCTACAATGAGCAGTTCTTC.

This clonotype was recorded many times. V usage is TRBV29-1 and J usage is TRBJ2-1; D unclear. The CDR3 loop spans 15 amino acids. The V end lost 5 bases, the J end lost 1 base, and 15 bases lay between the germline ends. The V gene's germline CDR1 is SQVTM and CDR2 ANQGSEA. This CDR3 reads CSVYPGPLSYNEQFF. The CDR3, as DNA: TGCAGCGTTTACCCGGGCCCTCTTTCCTACAATGAGCAGTTCTTC.

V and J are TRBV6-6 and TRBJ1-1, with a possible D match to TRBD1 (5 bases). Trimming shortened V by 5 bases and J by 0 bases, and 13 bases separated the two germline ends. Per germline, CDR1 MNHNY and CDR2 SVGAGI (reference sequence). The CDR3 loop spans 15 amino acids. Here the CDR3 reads CASSIQRDVNTEAFF. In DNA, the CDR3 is TGTGCCAGCAGTATTCAAAGGGACGTGAACACTGAAGCTTTCTTT.

The CDR3 DNA is TGTGCCAGCAGTGACGGCGGGGGGGACACAGATACGCAGTATTTT. Translated, it gives CASSDGGGDTDTQYF. This sequence joins TRBV6-4 and TRBJ2-3; the match to TRBD2 covers 9 bases. The CDR3 runs to 15 residues. V shed 2 bases, J shed 2 bases, and the junction held 2 bases outside the gene matches. Germline CDR1 and CDR2: MRHNA and SNTAGT.

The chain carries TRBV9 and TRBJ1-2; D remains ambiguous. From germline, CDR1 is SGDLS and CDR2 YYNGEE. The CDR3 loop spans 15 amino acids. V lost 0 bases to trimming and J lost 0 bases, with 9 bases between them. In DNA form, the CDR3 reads TGTGCCAGCAGCGTAGGAGGGCCCACTAACTATGGCTACACCTTC. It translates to CASSVGGPTNYGYTF.

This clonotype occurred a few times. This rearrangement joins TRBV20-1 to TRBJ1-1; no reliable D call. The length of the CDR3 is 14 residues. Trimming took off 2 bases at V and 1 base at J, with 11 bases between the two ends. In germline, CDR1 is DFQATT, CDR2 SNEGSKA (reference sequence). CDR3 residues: CSARLRRKNTEAFF. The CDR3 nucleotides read TGCAGTGCTAGACTGAGGCGTAAGAACACTGAAGCTTTCTTT.

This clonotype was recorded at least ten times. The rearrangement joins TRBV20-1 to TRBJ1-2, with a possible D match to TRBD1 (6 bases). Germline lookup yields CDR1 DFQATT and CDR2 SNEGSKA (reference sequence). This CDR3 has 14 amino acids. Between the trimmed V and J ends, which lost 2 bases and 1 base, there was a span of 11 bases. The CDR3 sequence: CSARRTDLNYGYTF. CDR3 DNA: TGCAGTGCTAGAAGGACAGACCTTAACTATGGCTACACCTTC.

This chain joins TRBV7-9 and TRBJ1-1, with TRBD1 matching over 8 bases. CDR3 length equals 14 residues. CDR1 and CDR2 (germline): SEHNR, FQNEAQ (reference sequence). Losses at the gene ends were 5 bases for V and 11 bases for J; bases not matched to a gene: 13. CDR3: CASSVAGTGLDAFF. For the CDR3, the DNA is TGTGCCAGCAGCGTCGCTGGGACAGGTTTGGATGCTTTCTTT. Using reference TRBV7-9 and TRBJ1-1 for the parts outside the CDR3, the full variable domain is DTGVSQNPRHKITKRGQNVTFRCDPISEHNRLYWYRQTLGQGPEFLTYFQNEAQLEKSRLLSDRFSAERPKGSFSTLEIQRTEQGDSAMYLCASSVAGTGLDAFFGQGTRLTVV.

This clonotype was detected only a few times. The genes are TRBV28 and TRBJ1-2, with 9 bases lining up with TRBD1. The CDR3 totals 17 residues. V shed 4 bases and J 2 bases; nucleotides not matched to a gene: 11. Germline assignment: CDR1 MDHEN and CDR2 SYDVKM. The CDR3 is CASSSVGTGNPNYGYTF. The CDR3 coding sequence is TGTGCCAGCAGTTCGGTCGGGACAGGGAACCCCAACTATGGCTACACCTTC.

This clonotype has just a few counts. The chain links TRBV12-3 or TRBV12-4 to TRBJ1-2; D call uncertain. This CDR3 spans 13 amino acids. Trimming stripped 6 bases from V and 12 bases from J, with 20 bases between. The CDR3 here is CASSPKREIPDTF. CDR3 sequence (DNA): TGTGCCAGCAGCCCCAAGCGAGAGATCCCAGACACCTTC.